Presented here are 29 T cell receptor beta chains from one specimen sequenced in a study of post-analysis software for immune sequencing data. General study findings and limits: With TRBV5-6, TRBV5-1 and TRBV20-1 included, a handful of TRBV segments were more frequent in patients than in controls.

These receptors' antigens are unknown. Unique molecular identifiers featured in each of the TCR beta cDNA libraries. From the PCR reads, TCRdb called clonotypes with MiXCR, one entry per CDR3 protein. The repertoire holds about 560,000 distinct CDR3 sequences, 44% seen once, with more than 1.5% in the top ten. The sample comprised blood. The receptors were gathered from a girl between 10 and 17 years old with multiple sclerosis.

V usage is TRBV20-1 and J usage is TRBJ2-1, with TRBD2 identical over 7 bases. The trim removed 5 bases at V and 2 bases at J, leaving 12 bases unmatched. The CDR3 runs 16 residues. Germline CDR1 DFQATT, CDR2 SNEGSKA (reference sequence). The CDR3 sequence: CSAQYSRRGTYNEQFF. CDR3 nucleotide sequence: TGCAGTGCTCAATATTCCCGGCGGGGGACCTACAATGAGCAGTTCTTC.

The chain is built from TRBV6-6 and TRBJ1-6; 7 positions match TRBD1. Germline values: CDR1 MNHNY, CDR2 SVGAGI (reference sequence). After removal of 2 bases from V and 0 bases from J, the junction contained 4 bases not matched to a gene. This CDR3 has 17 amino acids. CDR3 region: CASSYDRASSYNSPLHF. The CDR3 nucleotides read TGTGCCAGCAGTTACGACAGGGCCAGCTCCTATAATTCACCCCTCCACTTT.

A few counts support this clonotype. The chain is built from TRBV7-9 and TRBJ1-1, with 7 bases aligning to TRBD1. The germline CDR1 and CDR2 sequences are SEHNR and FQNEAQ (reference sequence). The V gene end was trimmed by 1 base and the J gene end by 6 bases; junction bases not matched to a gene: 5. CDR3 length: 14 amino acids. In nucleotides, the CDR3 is TGTGCCAGCAGCTTAGGGACAGGTTTGGCTGAAGCTTTCTTT. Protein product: CASSLGTGLAEAFF.

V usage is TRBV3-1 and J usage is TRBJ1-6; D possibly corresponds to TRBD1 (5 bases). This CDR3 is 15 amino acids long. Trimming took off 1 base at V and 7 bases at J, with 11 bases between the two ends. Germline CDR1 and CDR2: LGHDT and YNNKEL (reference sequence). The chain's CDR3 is CASSQVSGQNSPLHF. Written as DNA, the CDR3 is TGTGCCAGCAGCCAAGTTTCGGGGCAGAATTCACCCCTCCACTTT.

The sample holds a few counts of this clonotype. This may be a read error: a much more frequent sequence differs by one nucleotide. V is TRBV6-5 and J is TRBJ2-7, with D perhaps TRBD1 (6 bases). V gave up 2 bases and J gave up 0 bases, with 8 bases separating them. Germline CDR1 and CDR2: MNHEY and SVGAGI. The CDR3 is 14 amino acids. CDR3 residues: CASSYNRDSYEQYF. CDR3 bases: TGTGCCAGCAGTTACAACAGGGACTCCTACGAGCAGTACTTC.

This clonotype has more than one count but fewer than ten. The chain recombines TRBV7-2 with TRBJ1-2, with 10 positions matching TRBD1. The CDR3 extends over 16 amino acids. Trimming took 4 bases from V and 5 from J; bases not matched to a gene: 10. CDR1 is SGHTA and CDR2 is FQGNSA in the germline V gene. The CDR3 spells CASSSRTGGYVYGYTF. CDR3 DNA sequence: TGTGCCAGCAGCTCGAGGACAGGGGGGTACGTGTATGGCTACACCTTC.

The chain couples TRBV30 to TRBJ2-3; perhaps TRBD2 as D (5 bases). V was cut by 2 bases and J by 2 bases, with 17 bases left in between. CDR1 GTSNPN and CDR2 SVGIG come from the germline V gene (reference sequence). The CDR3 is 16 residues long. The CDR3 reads CAWSPRREGLTDTQYF. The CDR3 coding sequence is TGTGCCTGGAGTCCTCGCCGGGAAGGGCTCACAGATACGCAGTATTTT.

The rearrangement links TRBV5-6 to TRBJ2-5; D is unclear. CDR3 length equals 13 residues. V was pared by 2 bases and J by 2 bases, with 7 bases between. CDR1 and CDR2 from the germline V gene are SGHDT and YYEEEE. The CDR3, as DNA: TGTGCCAGCAGCTTCCGACCTCAAGAGACCCAGTACTTC. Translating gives CASSFRPQETQYF.

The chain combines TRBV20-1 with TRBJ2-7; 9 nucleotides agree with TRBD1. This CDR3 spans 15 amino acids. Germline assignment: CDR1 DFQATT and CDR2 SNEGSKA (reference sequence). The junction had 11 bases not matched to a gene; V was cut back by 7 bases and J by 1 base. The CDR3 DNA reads TGCAGTGTTCTGAGAGGGGACAGGGCTTCCTACGAGCAGTACTTC. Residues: CSVLRGDRASYEQYF.

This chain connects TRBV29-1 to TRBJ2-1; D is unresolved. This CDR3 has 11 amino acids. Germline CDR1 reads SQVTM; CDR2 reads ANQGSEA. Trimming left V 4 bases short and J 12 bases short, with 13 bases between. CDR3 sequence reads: CSVVGKGVQFF. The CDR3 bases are TGCAGCGTTGTAGGGAAGGGTGTGCAGTTCTTC.

CDR3 sequence: CASSPEGGTGEAFF. The DNA of the CDR3 is TGCGCCAGCAGCCCCGAGGGGGGGACGGGTGAAGCTTTCTTT. The genes are TRBV4-1 and TRBJ1-1; TRBD1 is a possible D gene (6 bases). This CDR3 contains 14 residues. V lost 4 bases to trimming and J lost 7 bases, with 16 bases between them. Looked up from germline, CDR1 is MGHRA and CDR2 is YSYEKL.

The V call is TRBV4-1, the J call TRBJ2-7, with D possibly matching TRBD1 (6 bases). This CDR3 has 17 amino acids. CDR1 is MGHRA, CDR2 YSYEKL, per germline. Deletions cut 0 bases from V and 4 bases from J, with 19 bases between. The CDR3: CASSQDPPGQSLYEQYF. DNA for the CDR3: TGCGCCAGCAGCCAAGATCCCCCCGGACAGTCCTTATACGAGCAGTACTTC.

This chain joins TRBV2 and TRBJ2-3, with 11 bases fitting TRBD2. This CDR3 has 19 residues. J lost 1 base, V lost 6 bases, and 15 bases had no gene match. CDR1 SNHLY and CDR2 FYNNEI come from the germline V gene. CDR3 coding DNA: TGTGCCAGCAGGGTCCCCAGGCTAGCGGGAGGCTACCGCACAGATACGCAGTATTTT. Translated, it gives CASRVPRLAGGYRTDTQYF.

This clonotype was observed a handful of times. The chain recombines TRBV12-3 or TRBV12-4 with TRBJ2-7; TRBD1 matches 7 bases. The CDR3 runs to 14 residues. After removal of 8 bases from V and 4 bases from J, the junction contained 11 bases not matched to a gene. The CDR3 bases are TGTGCCAGCTCCAGGGCGACAGGGTCTTACGAGCAGTACTTC. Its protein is CASSRATGSYEQYF.

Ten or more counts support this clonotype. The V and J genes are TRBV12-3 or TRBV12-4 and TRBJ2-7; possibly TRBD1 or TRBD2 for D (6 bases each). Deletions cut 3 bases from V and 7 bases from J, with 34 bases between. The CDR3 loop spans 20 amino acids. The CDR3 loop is CASSFASVADFDRPLGEQYF. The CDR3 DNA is TGTGCCAGCAGTTTCGCTAGCGTCGCCGACTTCGACAGGCCCCTAGGGGAGCAGTACTTC.

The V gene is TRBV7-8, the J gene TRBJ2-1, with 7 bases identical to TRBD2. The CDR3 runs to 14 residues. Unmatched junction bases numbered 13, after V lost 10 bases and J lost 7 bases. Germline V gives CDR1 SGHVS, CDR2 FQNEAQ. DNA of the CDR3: TGTGCCACCGGACTAAGCGGGGTACGGAATGAGCAGTTCTTC. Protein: CATGLSGVRNEQFF.

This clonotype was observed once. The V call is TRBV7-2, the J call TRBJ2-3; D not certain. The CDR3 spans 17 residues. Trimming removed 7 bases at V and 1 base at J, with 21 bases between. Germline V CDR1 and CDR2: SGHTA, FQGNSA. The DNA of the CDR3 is TGTGCCAGCACCACATCCGTTTGTGGTAGCCGCACAGATACGCAGTATTTT. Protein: CASTTSVCGSRTDTQYF.

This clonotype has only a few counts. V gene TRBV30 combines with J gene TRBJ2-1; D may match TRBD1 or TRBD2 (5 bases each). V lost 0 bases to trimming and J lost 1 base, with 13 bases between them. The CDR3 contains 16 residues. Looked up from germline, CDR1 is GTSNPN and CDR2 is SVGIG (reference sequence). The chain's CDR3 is CAWSVRGRGSYNEQFF. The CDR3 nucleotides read TGTGCCTGGAGTGTAAGGGGAAGAGGGTCCTACAATGAGCAGTTCTTC.

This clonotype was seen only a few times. The CDR3 protein is CTTSRGAYNEQFF. The DNA for the CDR3 is TGCACCACCTCACGGGGGGCTTACAATGAGCAGTTCTTC. This chain connects TRBV29-1 to TRBJ2-1, with D maybe TRBD2 (7 bases). The CDR3 is 13 amino acids. Germline assignment: CDR1 SQVTM and CDR2 ANQGSEA.

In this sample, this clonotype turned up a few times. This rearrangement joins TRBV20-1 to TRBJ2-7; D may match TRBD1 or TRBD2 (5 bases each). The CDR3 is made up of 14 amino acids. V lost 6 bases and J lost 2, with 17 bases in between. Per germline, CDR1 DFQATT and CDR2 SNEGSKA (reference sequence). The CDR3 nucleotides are TGCAGTGCCTTACTCCGGGACGGAACCTACGAGCAGTACTTC. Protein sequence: CSALLRDGTYEQYF.

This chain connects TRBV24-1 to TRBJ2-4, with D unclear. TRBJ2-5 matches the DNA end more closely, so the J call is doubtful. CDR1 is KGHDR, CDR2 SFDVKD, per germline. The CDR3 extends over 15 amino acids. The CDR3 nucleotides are TGTGCCACCAGTGATTCGACTTCGCCACAAGAGACCCAGTACTTC. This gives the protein CATSDSTSPQETQYF.

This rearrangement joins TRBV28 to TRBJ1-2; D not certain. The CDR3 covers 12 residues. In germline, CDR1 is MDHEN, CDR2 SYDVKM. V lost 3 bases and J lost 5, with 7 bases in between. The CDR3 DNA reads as TGTGCCAGCAGTTTCGCGCAATATGGCTACACCTTC. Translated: CASSFAQYGYTF.

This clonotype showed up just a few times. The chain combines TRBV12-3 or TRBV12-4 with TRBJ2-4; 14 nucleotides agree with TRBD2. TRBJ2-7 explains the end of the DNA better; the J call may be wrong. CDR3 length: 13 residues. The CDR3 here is CASGTSGSREQYF. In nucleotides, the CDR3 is TGTGCCAGCGGGACTAGCGGGAGCCGCGAGCAGTACTTC.

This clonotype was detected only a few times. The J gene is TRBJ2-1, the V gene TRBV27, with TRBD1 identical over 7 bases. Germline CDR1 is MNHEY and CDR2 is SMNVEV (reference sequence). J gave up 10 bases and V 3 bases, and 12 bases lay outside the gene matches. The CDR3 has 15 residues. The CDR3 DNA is TGTGCCAGCAGTTTGGACAGGCCGACGTCTCGGGAGCAGTTCTTC. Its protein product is CASSLDRPTSREQFF.

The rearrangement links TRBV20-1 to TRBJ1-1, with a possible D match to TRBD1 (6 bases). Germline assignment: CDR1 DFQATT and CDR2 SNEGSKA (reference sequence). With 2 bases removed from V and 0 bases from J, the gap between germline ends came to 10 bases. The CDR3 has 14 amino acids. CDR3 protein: CSARQQGLNTEAFF. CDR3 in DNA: TGCAGTGCTAGACAACAGGGCCTGAACACTGAAGCTTTCTTT.

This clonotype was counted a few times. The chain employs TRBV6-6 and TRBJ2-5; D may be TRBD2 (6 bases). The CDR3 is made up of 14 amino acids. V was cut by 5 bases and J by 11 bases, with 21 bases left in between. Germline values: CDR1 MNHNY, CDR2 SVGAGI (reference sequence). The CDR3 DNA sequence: TGTGCCAGCAGTAACTTGGGGGGTTCTGGTGAGCAGTACTTC. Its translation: CASSNLGGSGEQYF.

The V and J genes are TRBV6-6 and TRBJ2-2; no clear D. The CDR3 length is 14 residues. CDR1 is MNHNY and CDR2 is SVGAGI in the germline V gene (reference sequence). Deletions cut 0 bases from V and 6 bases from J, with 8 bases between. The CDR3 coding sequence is TGTGCCAGCAGTTACTCTCTGGGTTCCGGGGAGCTGTTTTTT. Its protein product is CASSYSLGSGELFF.

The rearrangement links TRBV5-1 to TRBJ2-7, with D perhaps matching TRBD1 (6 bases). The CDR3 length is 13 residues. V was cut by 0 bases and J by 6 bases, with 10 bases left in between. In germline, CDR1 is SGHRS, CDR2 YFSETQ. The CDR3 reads CASSLAGTSEQYF. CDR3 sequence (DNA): TGCGCCAGCAGCTTGGCCGGGACAAGCGAGCAGTACTTC.

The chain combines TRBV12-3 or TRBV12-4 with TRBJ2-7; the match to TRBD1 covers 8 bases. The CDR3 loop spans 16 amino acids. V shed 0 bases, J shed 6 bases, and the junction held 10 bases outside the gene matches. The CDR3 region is CASSLAPSGGWGEQYF. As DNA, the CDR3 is TGTGCCAGCAGTTTAGCGCCGTCAGGGGGCTGGGGCGAGCAGTACTTC.